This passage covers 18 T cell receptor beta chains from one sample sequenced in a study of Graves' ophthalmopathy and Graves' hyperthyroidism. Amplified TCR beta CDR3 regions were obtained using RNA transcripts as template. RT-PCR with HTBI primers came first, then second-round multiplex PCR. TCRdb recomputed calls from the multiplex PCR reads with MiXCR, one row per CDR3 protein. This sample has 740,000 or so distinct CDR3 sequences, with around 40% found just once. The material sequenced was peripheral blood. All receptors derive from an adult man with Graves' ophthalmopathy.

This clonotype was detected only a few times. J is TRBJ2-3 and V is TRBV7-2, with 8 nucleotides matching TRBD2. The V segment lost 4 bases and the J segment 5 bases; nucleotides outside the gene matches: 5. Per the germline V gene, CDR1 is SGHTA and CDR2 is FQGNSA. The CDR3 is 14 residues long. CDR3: CASSSGGAGDTQYF. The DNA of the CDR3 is TGTGCCAGCAGCTCCGGGGGGGCGGGAGATACGCAGTATTTT.

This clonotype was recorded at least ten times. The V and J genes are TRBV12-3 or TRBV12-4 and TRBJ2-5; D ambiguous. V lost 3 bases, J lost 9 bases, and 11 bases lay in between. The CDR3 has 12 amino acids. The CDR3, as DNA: TGTGCCAGCAGTTTCACCCGTAGTGCCCAGTACTTC. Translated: CASSFTRSAQYF.

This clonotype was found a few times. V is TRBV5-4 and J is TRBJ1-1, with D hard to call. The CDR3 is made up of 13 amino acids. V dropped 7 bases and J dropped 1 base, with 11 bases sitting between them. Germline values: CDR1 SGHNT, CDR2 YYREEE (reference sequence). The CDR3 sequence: CASGSRSNTEAFF. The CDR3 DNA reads TGTGCCAGCGGATCTAGGTCGAACACTGAAGCTTTCTTT.

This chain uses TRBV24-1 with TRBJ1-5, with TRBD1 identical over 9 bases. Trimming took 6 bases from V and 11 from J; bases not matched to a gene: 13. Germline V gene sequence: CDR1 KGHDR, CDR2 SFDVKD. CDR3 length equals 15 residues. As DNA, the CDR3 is TGTGCCACCAGTAAGACAGGGGGAGGAGGAGAGACCCAGCATTTT. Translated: CATSKTGGGGETQHF.

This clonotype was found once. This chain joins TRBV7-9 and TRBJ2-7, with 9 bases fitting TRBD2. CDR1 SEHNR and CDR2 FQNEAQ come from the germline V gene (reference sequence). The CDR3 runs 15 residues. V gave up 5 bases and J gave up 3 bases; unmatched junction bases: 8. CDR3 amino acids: CASSQAAGGRYEQYF. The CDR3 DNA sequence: TGTGCCAGCAGCCAAGCTGCGGGGGGGCGCTACGAGCAGTACTTC.

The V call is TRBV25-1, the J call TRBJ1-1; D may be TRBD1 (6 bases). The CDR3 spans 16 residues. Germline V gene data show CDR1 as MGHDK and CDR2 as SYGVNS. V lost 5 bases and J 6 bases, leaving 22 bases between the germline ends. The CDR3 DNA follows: TGTGCCAGCAGTTCGCGGACTAGCGGGGGCGCGTCTGAAGCTTTCTTT. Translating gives CASSSRTSGGASEAFF.

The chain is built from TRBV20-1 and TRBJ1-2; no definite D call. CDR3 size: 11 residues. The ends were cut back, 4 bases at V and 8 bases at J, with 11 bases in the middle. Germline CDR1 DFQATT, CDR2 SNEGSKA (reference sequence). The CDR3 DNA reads TGCAGTGCTATGGACGGGGAAGGCTACACCTTC. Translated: CSAMDGEGYTF.

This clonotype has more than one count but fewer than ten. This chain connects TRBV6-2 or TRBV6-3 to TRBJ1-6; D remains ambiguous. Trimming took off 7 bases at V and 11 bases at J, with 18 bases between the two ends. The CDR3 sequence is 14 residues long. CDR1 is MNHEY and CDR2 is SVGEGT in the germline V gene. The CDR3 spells CASTLKGGEAPLHF. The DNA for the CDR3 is TGTGCCAGCACTCTAAAGGGCGGAGAGGCACCCCTCCACTTT.

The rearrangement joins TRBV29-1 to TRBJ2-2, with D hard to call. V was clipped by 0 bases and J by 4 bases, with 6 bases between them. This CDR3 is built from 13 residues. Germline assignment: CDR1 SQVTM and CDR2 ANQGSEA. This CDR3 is CSVEDTSTGELFF. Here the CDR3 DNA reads TGCAGCGTTGAAGACACTTCCACCGGGGAGCTGTTTTTT.

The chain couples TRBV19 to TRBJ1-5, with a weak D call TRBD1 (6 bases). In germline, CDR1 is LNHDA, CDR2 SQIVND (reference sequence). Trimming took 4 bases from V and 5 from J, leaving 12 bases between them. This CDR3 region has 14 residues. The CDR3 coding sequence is TGTGCCAGTAGTACTTCCCCAGGGGATCAGCCCCAGCATTTT. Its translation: CASSTSPGDQPQHF.

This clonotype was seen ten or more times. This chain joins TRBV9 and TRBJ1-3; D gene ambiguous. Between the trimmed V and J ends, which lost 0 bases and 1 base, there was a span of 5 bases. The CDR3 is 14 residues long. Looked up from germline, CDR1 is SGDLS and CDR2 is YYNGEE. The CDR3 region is CASSVAGSGNTIYF. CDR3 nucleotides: TGTGCCAGCAGCGTAGCGGGGTCTGGAAACACCATATATTTT.

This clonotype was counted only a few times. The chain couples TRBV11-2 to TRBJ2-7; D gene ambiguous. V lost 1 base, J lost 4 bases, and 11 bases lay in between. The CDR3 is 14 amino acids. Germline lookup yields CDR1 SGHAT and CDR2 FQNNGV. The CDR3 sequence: CASSLGVQRYEQYF. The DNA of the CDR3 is TGTGCCAGCAGCTTAGGTGTGCAGAGGTACGAGCAGTACTTC.

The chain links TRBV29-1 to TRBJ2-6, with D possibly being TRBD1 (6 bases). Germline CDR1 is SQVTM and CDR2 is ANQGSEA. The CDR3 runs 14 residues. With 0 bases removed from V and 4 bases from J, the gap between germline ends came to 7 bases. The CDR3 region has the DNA TGCAGCGTTGAAGAGGGGGCAGGGGCCAACGTCCTGACTTTC. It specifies CSVEEGAGANVLTF.

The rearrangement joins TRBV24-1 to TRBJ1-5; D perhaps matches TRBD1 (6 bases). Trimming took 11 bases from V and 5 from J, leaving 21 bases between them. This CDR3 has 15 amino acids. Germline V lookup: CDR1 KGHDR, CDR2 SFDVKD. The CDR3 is CASTGGGGGDQPQHF. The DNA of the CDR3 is TGTGCCAGTACAGGAGGCGGGGGCGGGGATCAGCCCCAGCATTTT.

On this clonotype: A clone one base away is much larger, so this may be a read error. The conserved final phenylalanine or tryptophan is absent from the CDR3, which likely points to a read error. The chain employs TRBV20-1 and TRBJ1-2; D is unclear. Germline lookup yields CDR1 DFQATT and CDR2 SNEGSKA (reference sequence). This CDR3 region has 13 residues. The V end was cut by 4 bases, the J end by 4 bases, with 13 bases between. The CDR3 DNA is TGCAGTGCTACCCTAGCCCTGAGCTATGGCTACACCCTC. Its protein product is CSATLALSYGYTL.

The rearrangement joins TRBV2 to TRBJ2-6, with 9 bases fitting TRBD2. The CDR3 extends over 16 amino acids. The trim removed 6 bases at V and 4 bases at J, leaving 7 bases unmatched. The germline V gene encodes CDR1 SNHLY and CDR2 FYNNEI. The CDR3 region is CASRGTSNTGANVLTF. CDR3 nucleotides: TGTGCCAGCAGGGGGACTAGCAACACCGGGGCCAACGTCCTGACTTTC.

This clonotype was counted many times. The CDR3 spells CASGPSRQNTGELFF. The CDR3 DNA sequence: TGTGCCAGCGGTCCAAGTCGGCAGAATACCGGGGAGCTGTTTTTT. This chain connects TRBV2 to TRBJ2-2, with no clear D. CDR1 is SNHLY and CDR2 is FYNNEI in the germline V gene. The ends were cut back, 8 bases at V and 5 bases at J, with 18 bases in the middle. This CDR3 is built from 15 residues.

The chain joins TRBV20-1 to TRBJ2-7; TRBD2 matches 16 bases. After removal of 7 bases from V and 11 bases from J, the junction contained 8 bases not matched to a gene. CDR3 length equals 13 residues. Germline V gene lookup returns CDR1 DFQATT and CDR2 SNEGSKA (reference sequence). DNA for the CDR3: TGCAGTGTCCCCCAGGGACTAGCGGGGGGGGAGTACTTC. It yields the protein CSVPQGLAGGEYF.